The clone carrying this T cell receptor beta chain turned up a few times. Its specificity is not known. CDR1 and CDR2 (germline): MNHNS, SASEGT. The CDR3 contains 16 residues. V was trimmed by 4 bases and J by 0 bases, leaving 14 bases between them. Every isolated RNA sample was fully reverse transcribed, so sequencing captured expressed TCRB transcripts. Sequencing used immunoSEQ multiplex PCR; TCRdb keeps in-frame clones, though not all of them. The profile shows about 650,000 clones, 9.5% to 15% of them singletons. The data derive from a study of beta chain features in type 1 diabetes. Study-wide points: HLA effects on TCRB rearrangement stayed unresolved here. Moderate yet significant TCRB CDR3 shortening was seen in Type 1 diabetes patients in all four CD4+ subsets. Compared to healthy donors, patients appeared to have naive, central memory and Treg TCRB repertoires that were more alike.

This rearrangement joins TRBV6-1 to TRBJ2-3; D call uncertain. The sequence came from a man aged 30 to 39 with type 1 diabetes. The specimen sequenced was naive CD4+ T cells from blood. CDR3 coding DNA: TGTGCCAGCAGTGCTCGAATGGGCCTTAGCACAGATACGCAGTATTTT. Its protein is CASSARMGLSTDTQYF.